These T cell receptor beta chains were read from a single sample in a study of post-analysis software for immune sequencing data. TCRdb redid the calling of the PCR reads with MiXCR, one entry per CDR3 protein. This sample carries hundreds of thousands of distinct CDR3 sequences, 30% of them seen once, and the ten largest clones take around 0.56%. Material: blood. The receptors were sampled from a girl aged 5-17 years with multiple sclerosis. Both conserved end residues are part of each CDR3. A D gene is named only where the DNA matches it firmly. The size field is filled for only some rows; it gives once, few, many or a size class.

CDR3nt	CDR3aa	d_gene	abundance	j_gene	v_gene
TGCAGCGTTGAAGACCCCCTCTATAGCCCCGGGAGAGAGACCCAGTTCTTC	CSVEDPLYSPGRETQFF	.	few	TRBJ2-1	TRBV29-1
TGTGCCAGCAGTGGCAGTGTCTCCTACTACAATGAGCAGTTCTTC	CASSGSVSYYNEQFF	.	many	TRBJ2-1	TRBV12-3/TRBV12-4
TGTGCCAGCAGCTTCGATTATAGGCAGACTAACACCGGGGAGCTGTTTTTT	CASSFDYRQTNTGELFF	.	.	TRBJ2-2	TRBV11-2
TGTGCCAGCACCCTTTTTTGGGGGTCTAGCACAGATACGCAGTATTTT	CASTLFWGSSTDTQYF	.	few	TRBJ2-3	TRBV6-5
TGTGCCAGCAGTCCTTGGAATCAGCCCCAGCATTTT	CASSPWNQPQHF	.	few	TRBJ1-5	TRBV6-1
TGCAGTGCCCTTAGATTTGGCGGGGGGCGCAATGAGCAGTTCTTC	CSALRFGGGRNEQFF	TRBD2	many	TRBJ2-1	TRBV20-1
TGTGCCAGCAGGTTGACAGGTCCCGACAATGAGCAGTTCTTC	CASRLTGPDNEQFF	.	few	TRBJ2-1	TRBV28
TGCAGTGCTAGAGATATAGCGGGAGGTTCCTCCGCCCTCAATGAGCAGTTCTTC	CSARDIAGGSSALNEQFF	TRBD2	few	TRBJ2-1	TRBV20-1
TGCAGTGCTAGTCCCCCTCGACTGGGGAGGAACTACGAGCAGTACTTC	CSASPPRLGRNYEQYF	.	.	TRBJ2-7	TRBV20-1
TGTGCCAGCAGCCCCCCCACGTCCTACGAGCAGTACTTC	CASSPPTSYEQYF	.	many	TRBJ2-7	TRBV18
TGTGCCAGCAGGGGGGACAGGGGATTCCAAGAGACCCAGTACTTC	CASRGDRGFQETQYF	TRBD1	.	TRBJ2-5	TRBV6-5
TGTGCCAGCAAGTCGGACGGAAAGGACACAGATACGCAGTATTTT	CASKSDGKDTDTQYF	.	.	TRBJ2-3	TRBV7-2
TGTGCCAGCAGCGTAGCAGGACCGGGGCAGTATTTT	CASSVAGPGQYF	.	once	TRBJ2-3	TRBV5-6
TGTGCCAGCAGCTTACGGTGGGGCGGGAGGGTTGGAAATGAGCAGTTCTTC	CASSLRWGGRVGNEQFF	TRBD2	many	TRBJ2-1	TRBV7-2
TGTGCCAGCAGTTCGACCCGTGGGACTAGCTCCCCCGAGCAGTACTTC	CASSSTRGTSSPEQYF	TRBD2	few	TRBJ2-7	TRBV12-3/TRBV12-4
TGCAGCGTTGTAGGTCTAGCCCATAACTCCTACAATGAGCAGTTCTTC	CSVVGLAHNSYNEQFF	.	.	TRBJ2-1	TRBV29-1
TGCGCCAGCAGTCAGACCCGGAGCGACGACAGGAGGAACACCGGGGAGCTGTTTTTT	CASSQTRSDDRRNTGELFF	.	.	TRBJ2-2	TRBV10-1
TGTGCCAGCAGACTTACTGCCGGGTCCTCTAATGAGCAGTTCTTC	CASRLTAGSSNEQFF	.	many	TRBJ2-1	TRBV3-1
TGTGCCAGCAGACACAGCTCTGGGGCCAACGTCCTGACTTTC	CASRHSSGANVLTF	.	.	TRBJ2-6	TRBV28
TGCGCCAGCAGCCAGTTCCCGGGAGGCAGGGGACTAGCGGAGACCTACGAGCAGTACTTC	CASSQFPGGRGLAETYEQYF	TRBD2	.	TRBJ2-7	TRBV4-3
TGTGCCAGCAGGGGGGGGACCGGGGAGCTGTTTTTT	CASRGGTGELFF	TRBD2	.	TRBJ2-2	TRBV7-8
TGCAGCGCCGGCTTTCGGGTTACTGAAGCTTTCTTT	CSAGFRVTEAFF	.	.	TRBJ1-1	TRBV29-1
TGTGCCAGCAATCCCGGTGGGGCAGAGTATGGCTACACCTTC	CASNPGGAEYGYTF	.	once	TRBJ1-2	TRBV28
TGTGCCACCAAAGGGGCGAGCAACCAGCCCCAGCATTTT	CATKGASNQPQHF	.	few	TRBJ1-5	TRBV15
TGTGCCAGCAGCGGGTCAGCGGGAGGGTCCTACAATGAGCAGTTCTTC	CASSGSAGGSYNEQFF	TRBD2	.	TRBJ2-1	TRBV7-9
TGTGCCAGCAGCGTTAGTGGGGTTTGGTCCGATACGCAGTATTTT	CASSVSGVWSDTQYF	.	few	TRBJ2-3	TRBV9
TGTGCCAGCAGCAATCTAGGAAAAGATACGCAGTATTTT	CASSNLGKDTQYF	.	.	TRBJ2-3	TRBV6-1
TGTGCCAGCAGTCCCCACTTTAGCTTGGGTGTGGAGACCCAGTACTTC	CASSPHFSLGVETQYF	.	few	TRBJ2-5	TRBV28
TGTGCCAGCGGGTACAGGGGAGGCGAGCAGTACTTC	CASGYRGGEQYF	.	.	TRBJ2-7	TRBV2
TGTGCCAGCAGCCTGGACAGGGGCAGGGTGGATACGCAGTATTTT	CASSLDRGRVDTQYF	TRBD1	.	TRBJ2-3	TRBV7-2
TGTGCCAGCAGCCCCGGGGACAGACTAATTCCCTTCGAGCAGTACTTC	CASSPGDRLIPFEQYF	TRBD1	many	TRBJ2-7	TRBV7-2
TGTGCCAGCAGCGGACAGGGATTCGGCACTGAAGCTTTCTTT	CASSGQGFGTEAFF	TRBD1	.	TRBJ1-1	TRBV7-2
TGTGCCAGCAGCCCTCCAGGGCTCCCGAGGGAGCAGTACTTC	CASSPPGLPREQYF	.	many	TRBJ2-7	TRBV27
TGTGCCAGCAGTTTCGCGGGGAGCCCTGAAGCTTTCTTT	CASSFAGSPEAFF	.	.	TRBJ1-1	TRBV12-3/TRBV12-4
TGTGCCAGCAGCGAATACGCAGGACAGGGCCAAGAGACCCAGTACTTC	CASSEYAGQGQETQYF	TRBD1	many	TRBJ2-5	TRBV7-8
TGTGCCAGCAGTTTAAAACCGGCTGGGGCCAACGTCCTGACTTTC	CASSLKPAGANVLTF	.	few	TRBJ2-6	TRBV27
TGTGCCAGCAGTCCACGTGGGGGTGAGCAGTTCTTC	CASSPRGGEQFF	.	many	TRBJ2-1	TRBV6-2/TRBV6-3
TGCAGTGCTAGCGTTCTAGCGGGGGGACTCTCCTACAATGAGCAGTTCTTC	CSASVLAGGLSYNEQFF	TRBD2	.	TRBJ2-1	TRBV20-1
TGCGCCAGCCAGACTAGCGGGGGCGCCTCCTACGAGCAGTACTTC	CASQTSGGASYEQYF	TRBD2	few	TRBJ2-7	TRBV10-2
TGTGCCAGCAGTGAGGGGTCCTATGGCTACACCTTC	CASSEGSYGYTF	.	many	TRBJ1-2	TRBV6-2/TRBV6-3
TGTGCCAGCAGCGTAGGTCCTTCCCGGGCCGAGACCCAGTACTTC	CASSVGPSRAETQYF	.	.	TRBJ2-5	TRBV9
TGTGCCAGCAGTGGCGTGGGGGCACCAACTAATGAAAAACTGTTTTTT	CASSGVGAPTNEKLFF	.	.	TRBJ1-4	TRBV27
TGTGCCAGCAGTGAAGGTGGGGGGCTCCGGGGAAATCAGCCCCAGCATTTT	CASSEGGGLRGNQPQHF	.	.	TRBJ1-5	TRBV6-1
TGCAGTGCTAGAGGACATCAAGAGACCCAGTACTTC	CSARGHQETQYF	.	.	TRBJ2-5	TRBV20-1
TGTGCCAGCAGCTCGGGACTAGCACCCTACAATGAGCAGTTCTTC	CASSSGLAPYNEQFF	TRBD2	few	TRBJ2-1	TRBV12-3/TRBV12-4